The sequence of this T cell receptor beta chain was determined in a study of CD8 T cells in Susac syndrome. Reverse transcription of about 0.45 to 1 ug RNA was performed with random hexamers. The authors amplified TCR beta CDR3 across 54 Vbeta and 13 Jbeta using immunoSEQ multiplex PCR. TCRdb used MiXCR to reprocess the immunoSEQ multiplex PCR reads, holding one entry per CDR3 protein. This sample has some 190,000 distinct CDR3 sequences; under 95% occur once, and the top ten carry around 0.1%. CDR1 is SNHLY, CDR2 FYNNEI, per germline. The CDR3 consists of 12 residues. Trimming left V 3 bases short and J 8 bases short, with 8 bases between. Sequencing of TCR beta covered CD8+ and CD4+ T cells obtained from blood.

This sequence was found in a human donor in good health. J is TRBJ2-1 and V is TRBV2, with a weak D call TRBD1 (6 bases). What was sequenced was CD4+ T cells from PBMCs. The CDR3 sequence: CASSDQGHEQFF. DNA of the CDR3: TGTGCCAGCAGTGATCAGGGGCATGAGCAGTTCTTC.